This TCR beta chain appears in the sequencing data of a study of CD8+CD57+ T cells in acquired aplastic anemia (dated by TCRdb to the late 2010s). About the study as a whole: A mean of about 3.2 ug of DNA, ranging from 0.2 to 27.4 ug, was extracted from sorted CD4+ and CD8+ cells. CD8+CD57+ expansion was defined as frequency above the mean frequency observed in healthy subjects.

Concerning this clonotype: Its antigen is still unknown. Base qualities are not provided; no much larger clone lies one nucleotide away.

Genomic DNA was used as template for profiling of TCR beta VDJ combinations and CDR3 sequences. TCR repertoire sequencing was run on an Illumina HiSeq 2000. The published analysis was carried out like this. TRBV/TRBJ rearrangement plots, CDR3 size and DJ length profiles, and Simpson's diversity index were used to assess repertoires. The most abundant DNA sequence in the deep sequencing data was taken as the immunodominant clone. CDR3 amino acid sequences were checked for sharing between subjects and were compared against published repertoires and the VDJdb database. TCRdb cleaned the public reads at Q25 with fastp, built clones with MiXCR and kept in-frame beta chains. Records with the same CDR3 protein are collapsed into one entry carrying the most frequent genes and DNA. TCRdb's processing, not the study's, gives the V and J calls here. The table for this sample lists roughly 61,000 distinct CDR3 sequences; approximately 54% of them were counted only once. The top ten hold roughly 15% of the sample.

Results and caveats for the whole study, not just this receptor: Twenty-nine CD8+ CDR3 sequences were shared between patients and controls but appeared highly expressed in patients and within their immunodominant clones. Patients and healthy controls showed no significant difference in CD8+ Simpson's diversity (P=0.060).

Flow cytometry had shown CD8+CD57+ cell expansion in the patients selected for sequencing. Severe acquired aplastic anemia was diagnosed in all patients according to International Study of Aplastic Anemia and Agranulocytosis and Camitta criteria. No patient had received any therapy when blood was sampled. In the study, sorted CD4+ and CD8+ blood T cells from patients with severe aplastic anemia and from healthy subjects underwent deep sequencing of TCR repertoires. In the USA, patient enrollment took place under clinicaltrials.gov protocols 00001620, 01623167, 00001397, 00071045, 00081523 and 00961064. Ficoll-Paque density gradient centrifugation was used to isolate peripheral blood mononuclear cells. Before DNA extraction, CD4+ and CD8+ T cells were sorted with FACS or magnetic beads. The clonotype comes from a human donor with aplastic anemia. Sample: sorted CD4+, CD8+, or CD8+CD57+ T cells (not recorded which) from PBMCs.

The CDR3 sequence is CASSESFMNTEAFF. The DNA sequence is given as TGTGCCAGCAGTGAATCCTTTATGAACACTGAAGCTTTCTTT. Recombination linked TRBV25-1 to TRBJ1-1, with an unclear D gene assignment. The germline V gene yields MGHDK for CDR1 and SYGVNS for CDR2. The V end loses 1 base and the J end loses 0 bases, and a stretch of 6 bases separates them. CDR3 length: 14 amino acids, cysteine to phenylalanine. The read is trimmed to its CDR3 DNA, 42 bases read in frame from base 1.